This T cell receptor beta chain is from a study of shared T cell receptors in the human thymus. TCRdb's copy holds only in-frame clones and misses some; the assay was immunoSEQ multiplex PCR. The data contain approximately 760,000 clones, approximately 83% of them singletons. CDR3 size: 16 residues. CDR1 and CDR2 (germline): SEHNR, FQNEAQ (reference sequence). Trimming took 5 bases from V and 2 from J; bases not matched to a gene: 12. The same data also went into a second study, on human thymus T cells. From that paper: Thymus specimens were resections from corrective heart surgery. What appeared biased in thymic and blood repertoires was the usage of V and J genes. Related research described strongly overlapping thymic repertoires in unrelated people.

This clonotype was obtained from a girl less than two years old with a congenital heart defect. Sequencing used thymocytes. The chain is built from TRBV7-9 and TRBJ2-7, with 7 bases fitting TRBD1. The CDR3 here is CASSARQGKSPYEQYF. The CDR3, as DNA: TGTGCCAGCAGCGCACGACAGGGTAAATCCCCCTACGAGCAGTACTTC. The full variable domain, in which reference TRBV7-9 and TRBJ2-7 provide the parts outside the CDR3, is DTGVSQNPRHKITKRGQNVTFRCDPISEHNRLYWYRQTLGQGPEFLTYFQNEAQLEKSRLLSDRFSAERPKGSFSTLEIQRTEQGDSAMYLCASSARQGKSPYEQYFGPGTRLTVT.